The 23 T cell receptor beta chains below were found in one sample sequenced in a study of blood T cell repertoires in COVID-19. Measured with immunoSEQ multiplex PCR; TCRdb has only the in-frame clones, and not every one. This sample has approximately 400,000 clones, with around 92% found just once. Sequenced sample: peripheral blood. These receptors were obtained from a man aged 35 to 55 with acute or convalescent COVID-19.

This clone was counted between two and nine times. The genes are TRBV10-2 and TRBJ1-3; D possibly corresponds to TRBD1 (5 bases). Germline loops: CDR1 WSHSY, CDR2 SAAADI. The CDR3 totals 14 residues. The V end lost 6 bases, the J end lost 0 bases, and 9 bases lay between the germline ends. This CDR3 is CASSATGSGNTIYF. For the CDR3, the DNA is TGCGCCAGCAGCGCAACAGGCTCTGGAAACACCATATATTTT.

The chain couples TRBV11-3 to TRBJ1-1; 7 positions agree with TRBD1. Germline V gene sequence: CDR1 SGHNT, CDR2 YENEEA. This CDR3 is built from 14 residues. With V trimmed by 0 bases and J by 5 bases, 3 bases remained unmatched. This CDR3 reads CASSLDRGSTEAFF. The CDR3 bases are TGTGCCAGCAGCTTAGACAGGGGGTCAACTGAAGCTTTCTTT.

DNA of the CDR3: TGTGCCAGTAGTAGGGGGCTAGCGGGAGTAGACATTCAGTACTTC. Translating it yields CASSRGLAGVDIQYF. The chain combines TRBV19 with TRBJ2-4, with TRBD2 matching 10 bases. The junction had 8 bases not matched to a gene; V was cut back by 4 bases and J by 8 bases. The CDR3 spans 15 residues. CDR1 LNHDA and CDR2 SQIVND come from the germline V gene (reference sequence).

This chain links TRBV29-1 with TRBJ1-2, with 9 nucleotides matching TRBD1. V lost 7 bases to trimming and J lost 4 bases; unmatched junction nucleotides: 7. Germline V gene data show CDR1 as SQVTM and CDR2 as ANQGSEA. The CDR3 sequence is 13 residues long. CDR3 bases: TGCAGCGCAGAGGACAGGGGTGTCTATGGCTACACCTTC. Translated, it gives CSAEDRGVYGYTF.

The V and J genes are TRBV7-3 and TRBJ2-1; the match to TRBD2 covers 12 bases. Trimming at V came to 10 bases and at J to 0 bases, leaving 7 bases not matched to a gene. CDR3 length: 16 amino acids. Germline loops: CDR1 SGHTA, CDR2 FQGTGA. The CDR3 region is CANPLAGGRSYNEQFF. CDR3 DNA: TGTGCCAACCCTCTAGCGGGGGGGCGCTCCTACAATGAGCAGTTCTTC.

CDR3 DNA sequence: TGTGCCAGCAGCCAAGATTTACAGGTTCCTAACTATGGCTACACCTTC. Translating it yields CASSQDLQVPNYGYTF. This chain connects TRBV4-2 to TRBJ1-2, with D perhaps TRBD1 (5 bases). The CDR3 is 16 amino acids. The V and J ends lost 0 bases and 0 bases respectively, with 11 bases between them. From germline, CDR1 is LGHNA and CDR2 YNFKEQ.

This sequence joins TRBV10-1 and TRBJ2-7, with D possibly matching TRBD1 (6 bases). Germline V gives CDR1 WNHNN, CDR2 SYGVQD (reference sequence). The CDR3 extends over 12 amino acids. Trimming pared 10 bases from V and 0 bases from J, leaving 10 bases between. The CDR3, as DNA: TGCGCCACCGGGACATCCTCCTACGAGCAGTACTTC. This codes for CATGTSSYEQYF.

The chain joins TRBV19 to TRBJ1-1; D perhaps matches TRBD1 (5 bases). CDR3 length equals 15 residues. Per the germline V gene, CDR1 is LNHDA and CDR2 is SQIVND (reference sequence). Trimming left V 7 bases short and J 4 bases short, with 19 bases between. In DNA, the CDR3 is TGTGCCAGTATTTTCGTGGGGGGGTACTTCACTGAAGCTTTCTTT. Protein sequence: CASIFVGGYFTEAFF.

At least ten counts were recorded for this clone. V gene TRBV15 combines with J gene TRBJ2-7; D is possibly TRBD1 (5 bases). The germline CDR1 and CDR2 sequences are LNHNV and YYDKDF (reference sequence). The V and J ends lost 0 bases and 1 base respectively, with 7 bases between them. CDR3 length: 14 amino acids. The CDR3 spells CATSREGLSYEQYF. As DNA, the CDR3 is TGTGCCACCAGCAGAGAGGGGCTTTCCTACGAGCAGTACTTC.

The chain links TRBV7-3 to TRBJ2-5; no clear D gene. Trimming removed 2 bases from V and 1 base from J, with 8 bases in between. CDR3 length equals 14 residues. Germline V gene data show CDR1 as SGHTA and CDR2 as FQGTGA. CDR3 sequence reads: CASSLGHSQETQYF. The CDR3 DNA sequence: TGTGCCAGCAGCTTAGGTCACAGCCAAGAGACCCAGTACTTC.

CDR3 in DNA: TGCGCCAGCAGCCCGAGGGCTAGCGGGAGGCCCAATGAGCAGTTCTTC. Protein sequence: CASSPRASGRPNEQFF. The V call is TRBV4-1, the J call TRBJ2-1; 11 bases align to TRBD2. This CDR3 region has 16 residues. J was trimmed by 6 bases and V by 4 bases; bases with no gene match: 8. Germline assignment: CDR1 MGHRA and CDR2 YSYEKL.

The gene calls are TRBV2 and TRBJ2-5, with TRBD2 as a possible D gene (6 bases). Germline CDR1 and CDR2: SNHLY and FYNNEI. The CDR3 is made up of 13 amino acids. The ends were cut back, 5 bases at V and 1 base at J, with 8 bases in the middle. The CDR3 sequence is CASSQTSQETQYF. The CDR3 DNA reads TGTGCCAGCAGTCAGACTAGCCAAGAGACCCAGTACTTC.

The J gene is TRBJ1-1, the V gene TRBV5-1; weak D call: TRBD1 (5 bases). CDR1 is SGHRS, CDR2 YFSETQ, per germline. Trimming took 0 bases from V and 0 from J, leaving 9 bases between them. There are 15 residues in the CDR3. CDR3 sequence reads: CASSLVDSLNTEAFF. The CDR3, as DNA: TGCGCCAGCAGCTTGGTCGACAGCTTGAACACTGAAGCTTTCTTT.

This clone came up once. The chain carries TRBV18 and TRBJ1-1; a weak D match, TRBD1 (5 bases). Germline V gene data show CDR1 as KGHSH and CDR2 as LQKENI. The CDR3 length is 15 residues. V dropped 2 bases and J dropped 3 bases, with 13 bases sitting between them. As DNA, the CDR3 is TGTGCCAGCTCACCAGACAGCACCAGGGACACTGAAGCTTTCTTT. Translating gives CASSPDSTRDTEAFF. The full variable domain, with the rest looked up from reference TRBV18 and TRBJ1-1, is NAGVMQNPRHLVRRRGQEARLRCSPMKGHSHVYWYRQLPEEGLKFMVYLQKENIIDESGMPKERFSAEFPKEGPSILRIQQVVRGDSAAYFCASSPDSTRDTEAFFGQGTRLTVV.

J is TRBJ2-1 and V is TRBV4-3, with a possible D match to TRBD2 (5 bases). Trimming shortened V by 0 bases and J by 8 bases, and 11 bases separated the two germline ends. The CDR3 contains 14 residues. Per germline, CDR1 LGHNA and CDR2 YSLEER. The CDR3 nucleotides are TGCGCCAGCAGCCAAGAAATAGTAGCGTATGAGCAGTTCTTC. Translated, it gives CASSQEIVAYEQFF.

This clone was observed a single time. The CDR3 region is CATSRIVGAQETQYF. The CDR3 DNA follows: TGTGCCACCAGCAGGATAGTAGGGGCCCAAGAGACCCAGTACTTC. This chain joins TRBV15 and TRBJ2-5; D might be TRBD1 (5 bases). The ends were cut back, 3 bases at V and 1 base at J, with 12 bases in the middle. The germline V gene has CDR1 LNHNV and CDR2 YYDKDF (reference sequence). This CDR3 is 15 amino acids long.

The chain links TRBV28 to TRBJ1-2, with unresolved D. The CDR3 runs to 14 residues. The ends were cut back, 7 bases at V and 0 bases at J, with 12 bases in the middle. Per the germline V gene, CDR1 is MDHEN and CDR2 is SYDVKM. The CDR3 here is CASTRAGTNYGYTF. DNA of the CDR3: TGTGCCAGCACGAGGGCAGGTACTAACTATGGCTACACCTTC.

The CDR3 loop reads CAISRTSGRDADTQYF. In nucleotides, the CDR3 is TGTGCCATCAGTCGGACTAGCGGGAGGGACGCAGATACGCAGTATTTT. The V gene is TRBV10-3, the J gene TRBJ2-3, with 15 nucleotides matching TRBD2. The germline V gene encodes CDR1 ENHRY and CDR2 SYGVKD. This CDR3 is built from 16 residues. V shed 5 bases, J shed 4 bases, and the junction held 4 bases outside the gene matches.

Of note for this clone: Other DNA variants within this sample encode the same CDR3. The CDR3: CASSSNGDTEAFF. For the CDR3, the DNA is TGTGCCAGTAGTAGCAACGGGGACACTGAAGCTTTCTTT. The V call is TRBV19, the J call TRBJ1-1; D is unclear. The CDR3 length is 13 residues. Germline V gene data show CDR1 as LNHDA and CDR2 as SQIVND (reference sequence). The V and J ends lost 4 bases and 3 bases respectively, with 9 bases between them.

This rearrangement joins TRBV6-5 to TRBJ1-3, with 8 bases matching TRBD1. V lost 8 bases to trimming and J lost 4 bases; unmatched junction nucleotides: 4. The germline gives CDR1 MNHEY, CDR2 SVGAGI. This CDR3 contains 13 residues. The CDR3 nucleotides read TGTGCCAGCCTGAGGGACAGGGGAAACACCATATATTTT. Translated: CASLRDRGNTIYF.

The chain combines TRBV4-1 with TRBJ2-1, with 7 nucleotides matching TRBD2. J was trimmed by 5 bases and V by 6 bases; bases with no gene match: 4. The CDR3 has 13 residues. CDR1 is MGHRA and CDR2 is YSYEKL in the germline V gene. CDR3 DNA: TGCGCCAGCAGACTCGGACTAGACAATGAGCAGTTCTTC. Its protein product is CASRLGLDNEQFF.

The CDR3 region has the DNA TGTGCCAGCAGCTTACAGGGAGGCAGCAATCAGCCCCAGCATTTT. This gives the protein CASSLQGGSNQPQHF. The chain employs TRBV7-2 and TRBJ1-5; tentatively, D is TRBD1 (5 bases). Trimming pared 2 bases from V and 1 base from J, leaving 9 bases between. Looked up from germline, CDR1 is SGHTA and CDR2 is FQGNSA. This CDR3 contains 15 residues.

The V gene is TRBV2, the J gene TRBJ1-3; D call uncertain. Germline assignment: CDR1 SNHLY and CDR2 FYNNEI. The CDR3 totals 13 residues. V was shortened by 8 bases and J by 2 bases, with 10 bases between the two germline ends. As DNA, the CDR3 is TGTGCCAGCTCGGAGAATGCTGGAAACACCATATATTTT. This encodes CASSENAGNTIYF.